There are a few counts of the clone carrying this TCR beta chain. Its antigen is unidentified. This sample stems from a study of beta chain features in type 1 diabetes. General study results and limits: When cDNA is sequenced, cells with high TCR expression could be over-represented. Shorter TCRB CDR3s, moderately but significantly so, were found in Type 1 diabetes patients in all four CD4+ subsets. The naive, central memory and Treg TCRB repertoires of patients appeared to be more similar to one another than those of healthy donors. VDJ junctions from patients with type 1 diabetes contained fewer insertions and more deletions.

Germline V gene lookup returns CDR1 SGHNT and CDR2 YYREEE (reference sequence). There are 15 residues in the CDR3. With 5 bases clipped from V and 4 bases from J, the junction kept 8 bases outside the gene matches. As every portion of the isolated RNA was reverse transcribed, the sequencing read expressed TCRB transcripts. Data came from immunoSEQ multiplex PCR; TCRdb stores just in-frame clones and leaves some out. The data show some 120,000 clones, roughly 17% seen once. The TCR sequence derives from a man in his late teens or twenties with type 1 diabetes. Sequencing was done on a sample of central memory CD4+ T cells from blood. The chain joins TRBV5-4 to TRBJ1-2; 10 bases match TRBD1. As DNA, the CDR3 is TGTGCCAGCAGTATGACAGGGGGCGCGGTCTATGGCTACACCTTC. This translates into CASSMTGGAVYGYTF.